The source of this TCR beta chain is a study of cytomegalovirus exposure and HLA in healthy donors. Study-level information: The roughly 110 validation repertoires were reported in a later analysis to have been generated on the same platform as the 500 to 700 first-cohort repertoires.

CDR3 length equals 15 residues. The ends were cut back, 0 bases at V and 7 bases at J, with 16 bases in the middle. The germline CDR1 and CDR2 sequences are GTSNPN and SVGIG (reference sequence). Libraries were prepared by immunoSEQ multiplex PCR; TCRdb keeps only in-frame clonotypes and omits some of them. The repertoire holds some 340,000 clones, with about 85% as singletons. Findings and limits, study-wide: The study put some 150 TCR beta chains on its list as cytomegalovirus-associated. Specificity of three CMV-associated chains for CMV antigens was verified in vitro.

Regarding this clone: No antigen is known for it.

The J gene is TRBJ2-1, the V gene TRBV30, with D possibly TRBD2 on 5 matching bases. The specimen sequenced was PBMCs. This sequence was found in a woman in her twenties or thirties in good health and CMV-seropositive. CDR3 DNA: TGTGCCTGGAGTGTATGGAAACTAGATAGAAATGAGCAGTTCTTC. Its protein is CAWSVWKLDRNEQFF.